These 18 T cell receptor beta chains were all obtained from the same sample, sequenced in a study of long-term antiretroviral therapy in people with HIV. Assay version v3.0 of immunoSEQ was used, and it was run at survey level. Data came from immunoSEQ multiplex PCR; TCRdb stores just in-frame clones and leaves some out. Seen here are over 10,000 clones, about 80% observed once, and the top ten hold about 20%. Material: unsorted PBMCs, obtained 8 to 8.5 years after starting antiretroviral therapy. These receptors were obtained from a man aged 45-65 years with HIV.

V and J are TRBV10-2 and TRBJ2-1, with 12 positions matching TRBD2. V lost 7 bases and J lost 1; bases outside the gene matches: 5. Germline lookup yields CDR1 WSHSY and CDR2 SAAADI. This CDR3 region has 16 residues. The CDR3 sequence: CASKVTSGGSYNEQFF. CDR3 bases: TGCGCCAGCAAGGTGACTAGCGGGGGTTCCTACAATGAGCAGTTCTTC.

The chain joins TRBV14 to TRBJ2-7; D perhaps matches TRBD2 (6 bases). CDR1 is SGHDN, CDR2 FVKESK, per germline. The CDR3 runs to 14 residues. Trimming left V 8 bases short and J 4 bases short, with 18 bases between. The CDR3 bases are TGTGCCAGCCCGCAAGGGGAGGTGGCTTACGAGCAGTACTTC. Encoded protein: CASPQGEVAYEQYF.

A single count supports this clone. This chain connects TRBV6-6 to TRBJ2-1, with 7 bases aligning to TRBD1. With 5 bases clipped from V and 2 bases from J, the junction kept 6 bases outside the gene matches. The CDR3 has 15 amino acids. Germline CDR1 MNHNY, CDR2 SVGAGI (reference sequence). CDR3 sequence: CASSPDRDPYNEQFF. CDR3 DNA sequence: TGTGCCAGCAGTCCCGACAGGGACCCCTACAATGAGCAGTTCTTC.

The gene calls are TRBV18 and TRBJ2-7, with D possibly being TRBD1 or TRBD2 (5 bases each). V lost 4 bases, J lost 1 base, and 11 bases lay in between. This CDR3 has 14 residues. The germline gives CDR1 KGHSH, CDR2 LQKENI. The CDR3 sequence: CASSQGTYSYEQYF. CDR3 sequence (DNA): TGTGCCAGCTCACAGGGGACGTATTCCTACGAGCAGTACTTC.

The chain joins TRBV11-3 to TRBJ1-1, with a possible D match to TRBD1 (5 bases). Looked up from germline, CDR1 is SGHNT and CDR2 is YENEEA. The CDR3 spans 14 residues. Trimming removed 5 bases from V and 4 bases from J, with 14 bases in between. In DNA, the CDR3 is TGTGCCAGCAGCCGAGGGGCTGGAGGCACTGAAGCTTTCTTT. Residues: CASSRGAGGTEAFF.

The V gene is TRBV11-2, the J gene TRBJ2-7; D not resolved. This CDR3 contains 13 residues. The V and J ends lost 1 base and 4 bases respectively, with 8 bases between them. Germline V gene lookup returns CDR1 SGHAT and CDR2 FQNNGV. The CDR3 is CASSLGGSYEQYF. CDR3 DNA sequence: TGTGCCAGCAGCTTAGGTGGCAGTTACGAGCAGTACTTC.

This clone was detected a few times. The V and J genes are TRBV7-8 and TRBJ1-2, with 7 bases that match TRBD1. V lost 0 bases, J lost 6 bases, and 7 bases stayed unmatched. Germline V gene sequence: CDR1 SGHVS, CDR2 FQNEAQ. The CDR3 runs to 15 residues. The CDR3 here is CASSLAAGTAHGYTF. CDR3 nucleotide sequence: TGTGCCAGCAGCTTAGCGGCAGGGACAGCTCATGGCTACACCTTC.

The chain has TRBV5-6 and TRBJ2-3, with a weak D call TRBD2 (6 bases). Germline V gene sequence: CDR1 SGHDT, CDR2 YYEEEE. V shed 3 bases and J shed 6 bases, with 17 bases lying between them. CDR3 length: 15 residues. CDR3 in DNA: TGTGCCAGCAGCTCCCGGAGGGTGTCTGGGGATACGCAGTATTTT. Amino acid sequence: CASSSRRVSGDTQYF.

The chain links TRBV30 to TRBJ2-7; D uncertain. The CDR3 length is 12 residues. With 0 bases removed from V and 6 bases from J, the gap between germline ends came to 9 bases. Germline-derived CDR1 and CDR2 are GTSNPN and SVGIG (reference sequence). The CDR3 DNA sequence: TGTGCCTGGAGTGTTAACAGAGGCGAGCAGTACTTC. As protein: CAWSVNRGEQYF.

The rearrangement uses TRBV19 and TRBJ2-2; D gene ambiguous. Germline V lookup: CDR1 LNHDA, CDR2 SQIVND (reference sequence). CDR3 length: 14 amino acids. The V end was cut by 3 bases, the J end by 5 bases, with 10 bases between. The CDR3 sequence: CASSIGHITGELFF. In DNA form, the CDR3 reads TGTGCCAGTAGTATTGGTCATATAACCGGGGAGCTGTTTTTT. Supplemented by reference TRBV19 and TRBJ2-2, the full variable domain reads DGGITQSPKYLFRKEGQNVTLSCEQNLNHDAMYWYRQDPGQGLRLIYYSQIVNDFQKGDIAEGYSVSREKKESFPLTVTSAQKNPTAFYLCASSIGHITGELFFGEGSRLTVL.

CDR3 sequence (DNA): TGTGCCTGGAGTGACGGCCTCCCCTACGAGCAGTACTTC. As protein: CAWSDGLPYEQYF. This sequence joins TRBV30 and TRBJ2-7; unclear D gene. The CDR3 is 13 residues long. The germline CDR1 and CDR2 sequences are GTSNPN and SVGIG (reference sequence). The ends were cut back, 1 base at V and 2 bases at J, with 9 bases in the middle.

The chain recombines TRBV27 with TRBJ2-6; a possible D gene is TRBD1 (5 bases). Trimming removed 5 bases from V and 4 bases from J, with 18 bases in between. The V gene's germline CDR1 is MNHEY and CDR2 SMNVEV (reference sequence). The CDR3 sequence is 17 residues long. DNA of the CDR3: TGTGCCAGCAGTCCGATATTTTCAGGGATCGGGGCCAACGTCCTGACTTTC. It encodes CASSPIFSGIGANVLTF.

This chain connects TRBV2 to TRBJ1-6, with 8 bases lining up with TRBD1. Looked up from germline, CDR1 is SNHLY and CDR2 is FYNNEI. There are 16 residues in the CDR3. The V and J ends lost 6 bases and 0 bases, in that order; junction bases with no gene match: 4. CDR3 sequence (DNA): TGTGCCAGCAGAGGACAGGGTAGCTCCTATAATTCACCCCTCCACTTT. Translating gives CASRGQGSSYNSPLHF.

The J gene is TRBJ2-5, the V gene TRBV4-1; a possible D gene is TRBD2 (5 bases). The germline V and J ends were trimmed by 4 bases and 1 base, with 13 bases remaining between them. This CDR3 is built from 15 residues. Germline V CDR1 and CDR2: MGHRA, YSYEKL. The CDR3 here is CASSPNPGVQETQYF. CDR3 coding DNA: TGCGCCAGCAGCCCTAACCCCGGGGTCCAAGAGACCCAGTACTTC.

The V and J genes are TRBV7-9 and TRBJ1-1, with 9 bases that match TRBD1. The germline V gene encodes CDR1 SEHNR and CDR2 FQNEAQ (reference sequence). The V and J ends lost 5 bases and 8 bases, in that order; junction bases with no gene match: 6. The CDR3 runs to 13 residues. CDR3 residues: CASSAPTGGEAFF. The CDR3 nucleotides read TGTGCCAGCAGCGCTCCGACAGGGGGGGAAGCTTTCTTT.

This clone was observed a single time. The chain uses TRBV5-1 and TRBJ2-3; D perhaps matches TRBD2 (5 bases). The CDR3 spans 14 residues. V was trimmed by 3 bases and J by 6 bases, leaving 14 bases between them. The germline CDR1 and CDR2 sequences are SGHRS and YFSETQ. The CDR3 DNA reads TGCGCCAGCAGCTGGGAGCGGCCCCCGGATACGCAGTATTTT. It specifies CASSWERPPDTQYF.

This chain joins TRBV4-1 and TRBJ1-1; D uncertain. This CDR3 has 11 residues. The germline V and J ends were trimmed by 8 bases and 2 bases, with 6 bases remaining between them. Germline CDR1 MGHRA, CDR2 YSYEKL. CDR3 in amino acids: CASGSNTEAFF. The CDR3 DNA is TGCGCCAGCGGATCCAACACTGAAGCTTTCTTT.

The rearrangement uses TRBV13 and TRBJ1-5; D unclear. Germline-derived CDR1 and CDR2 are PRHDT and FYEKMQ (reference sequence). The CDR3 consists of 13 residues. Trimming took 2 bases from V and 6 from J, leaving 8 bases between them. In DNA form, the CDR3 reads TGTGCCAGCAGCTTAAGGAAATTTCAGCCCCAGCATTTT. This encodes CASSLRKFQPQHF. Complete variable domain (other parts from reference TRBV13 and TRBJ1-5): AAGVIQSPRHLIKEKRETATLKCYPIPRHDTVYWYQQGPGQDPQFLISFYEKMQSDKGSIPDRFSAQQFSDYHSELNMSSLELGDSALYFCASSLRKFQPQHFGDGTRLSIL.